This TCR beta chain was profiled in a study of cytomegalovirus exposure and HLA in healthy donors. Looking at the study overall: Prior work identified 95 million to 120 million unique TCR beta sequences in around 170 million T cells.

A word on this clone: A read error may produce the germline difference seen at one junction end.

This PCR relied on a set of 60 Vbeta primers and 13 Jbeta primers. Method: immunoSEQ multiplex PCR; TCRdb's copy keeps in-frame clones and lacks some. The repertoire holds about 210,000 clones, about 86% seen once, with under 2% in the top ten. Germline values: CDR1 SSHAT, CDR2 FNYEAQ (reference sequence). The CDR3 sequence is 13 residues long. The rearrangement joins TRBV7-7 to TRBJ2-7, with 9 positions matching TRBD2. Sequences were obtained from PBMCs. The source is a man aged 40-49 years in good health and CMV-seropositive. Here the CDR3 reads CASSLVAGDEQYF. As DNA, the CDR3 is TGTGCTAGCAGCTTAGTAGCGGGAGACGAGCAGTACTTC.